The 7 T cell receptor beta chains below come from one sample, sequenced in a study of breast tumors, draining lymph nodes, adjacent tissues. Samples came from axillary lymph nodes draining the breast cancer. TCRdb reanalysed the multiplex PCR reads using MiXCR and keeps one entry per CDR3 protein. The sample has 200,000 to 250,000 distinct CDR3 sequences, about 32% seen once. The sequencing sample was made of axillary lymph node tissue. The receptors were sampled from a female donor with breast cancer. Some clones in this sample may be carry-over from other donors' samples.

This clonotype came up a few times. This may come from a read error, since a much larger clone is one base off. The chain uses TRBV20-1 and TRBJ2-1; 8 bases agree with TRBD2. Germline V gene data show CDR1 as DFQATT and CDR2 as SNEGSKA (reference sequence). J gave up 6 bases and V 6 bases, and 13 bases lay outside the gene matches. This CDR3 contains 15 residues. CDR3 bases: TGCAGTGCGGTACCTGCTAGCGGGTCGTCCAATGAGCAGTTCTTC. Translating it yields CSAVPASGSSNEQFF.

In this sample, this clonotype turned up many times. DNA for the CDR3: TGTGCCATCAGTTCCTCGGGACTTAGATCCTACGAGCAGTACTTC. Translated: CAISSSGLRSYEQYF. The chain combines TRBV10-3 with TRBJ2-7, with D possibly matching TRBD2 (6 bases). V was trimmed by 5 bases and J by 1 base, leaving 15 bases between them. Germline assignment: CDR1 ENHRY and CDR2 SYGVKD. The CDR3 contains 15 residues.

This clonotype was observed at least ten times. This rearrangement joins TRBV18 to TRBJ2-3, with D perhaps TRBD2 (5 bases). CDR1 and CDR2 (germline): KGHSH, LQKENI. CDR3 length: 12 amino acids. CDR3: CAGGARTDTQYF. The CDR3 nucleotides are TGTGCTGGAGGAGCGAGAACAGATACGCAGTATTTT.

This clonotype occurred many times. The chain combines TRBV12-3 or TRBV12-4 with TRBJ1-5; D unresolved. This CDR3 is built from 13 residues. V dropped 8 bases and J dropped 4 bases, with 12 bases sitting between them. DNA for the CDR3: TGTGCCAGCGGGGAACAGCAAAATCAGCCCCAGCATTTT. This gives the protein CASGEQQNQPQHF.

This clonotype was counted at least ten times. The chain employs TRBV7-9 and TRBJ1-2; a possible D gene is TRBD1 (5 bases). CDR1 is SEHNR, CDR2 FQNEAQ, per germline (reference sequence). The V end lost 3 bases, the J end lost 8 bases, and 13 bases lay between the germline ends. The CDR3 loop spans 13 amino acids. Written as DNA, the CDR3 is TGTGCCAGCAGCTTTGCGGGGACGAAAGGCTACACCTTC. Its protein is CASSFAGTKGYTF.

The V call is TRBV20-1, the J call TRBJ2-5; D not resolved. The V gene's germline CDR1 is DFQATT and CDR2 SNEGSKA (reference sequence). The length of the CDR3 is 11 residues. V was trimmed by 5 bases and J by 5 bases, leaving 9 bases between them. The CDR3 loop is CSAVGDETQYF. As DNA, the CDR3 is TGCAGTGCTGTTGGGGATGAGACCCAGTACTTC.

The chain couples TRBV29-1 to TRBJ2-2, with 9 bases matching TRBD2. CDR1 and CDR2 (germline): SQVTM, ANQGSEA. The CDR3 covers 16 residues. V lost 6 bases to trimming and J lost 7 bases; unmatched junction nucleotides: 15. The CDR3 DNA reads as TGCAGCGTCAGAGGTTCCAGCGGGAGGTTAATCGGGGAGCTGTTTTTT. Translating gives CSVRGSSGRLIGELFF.